These 2 T cell receptor beta chains share one sample of origin, sequenced in a study of blood T cell repertoires in COVID-19. Sequencing used immunoSEQ multiplex PCR; TCRdb keeps in-frame clones, though not all of them. The sample has about 87,000 clones, around 87% seen once; the top ten hold roughly 5.1%. Sequencing was performed on peripheral blood. These receptors originate from a middle-aged man with acute or convalescent COVID-19.

The chain is built from TRBV9 and TRBJ2-5, with D perhaps matching TRBD1 (5 bases). The CDR3 is made up of 16 amino acids. V was shortened by 0 bases and J by 3 bases, with 15 bases between the two germline ends. Germline lookup yields CDR1 SGDLS and CDR2 YYNGEE. The DNA for the CDR3 is TGTGCCAGCAGCGTAGGACCGACCCAGGGCGAAGAGACCCAGTACTTC. Residues: CASSVGPTQGEETQYF.

The rearrangement links TRBV6-5 to TRBJ1-1; 8 nucleotides line up with TRBD1. J was trimmed by 6 bases and V by 5 bases; bases with no gene match: 8. This CDR3 region has 14 residues. Looked up from germline, CDR1 is MNHEY and CDR2 is SVGAGI. The CDR3 loop is CASSRGQGASEAFF. CDR3 nucleotide sequence: TGTGCCAGCAGTAGAGGACAGGGTGCGTCTGAAGCTTTCTTT.